The source of this T cell receptor beta chain is a study of CXCR3-negative and CXCR3-positive naive CD8 T cells. Turning to the study itself: Each library gave roughly 1.4 +/- 0.3 million of 140 million or so TRB reads. Regarding the study as a whole: Both naive subsets showed comparably high diversity, and memory CD8+ cells showed much lower diversity. CXCR3-positive naive cells had TRB CDR3s that were more hydrophobic than CXCR3-negative naive cells had. Both naive subsets, CXCR3-negative and CXCR3-positive, displayed similar TRBV-TRBJ usage, unlike memory cells.

UMI-tagged TRB cDNA libraries were built via 5' RACE. TCRdb re-called the 5' RACE reads; every CDR3 protein appears as one record, without DNA. Its listing shows some 150,000 distinct CDR3 sequences. The CD45RO-CCR7+CD27+CD95- phenotype denoted naive CD8+ T cells. To note about this clonotype: Its antigen is still unknown.

The sequencing sample was made of naive CXCR3+ CD8+ T cells from blood. The subset: CD45RO-CCR7+CD27+CD95- naive CD8+ T cells expressing CXCR3 (TNR3+). The sequence was collected from a human donor in good health. Some clones in this sample may be carry-over from other donors' samples.

Here the CDR3 reads CASTPLAPAGGGNEQFF. The chain is built from TRBV28 and TRBJ2-1; TCRdb gives TRBD2 as the D gene, but with no DNA this cannot be confirmed. The CDR3 contains 17 residues. CDR1 is MDHEN and CDR2 is SYDVKM in the germline V gene.